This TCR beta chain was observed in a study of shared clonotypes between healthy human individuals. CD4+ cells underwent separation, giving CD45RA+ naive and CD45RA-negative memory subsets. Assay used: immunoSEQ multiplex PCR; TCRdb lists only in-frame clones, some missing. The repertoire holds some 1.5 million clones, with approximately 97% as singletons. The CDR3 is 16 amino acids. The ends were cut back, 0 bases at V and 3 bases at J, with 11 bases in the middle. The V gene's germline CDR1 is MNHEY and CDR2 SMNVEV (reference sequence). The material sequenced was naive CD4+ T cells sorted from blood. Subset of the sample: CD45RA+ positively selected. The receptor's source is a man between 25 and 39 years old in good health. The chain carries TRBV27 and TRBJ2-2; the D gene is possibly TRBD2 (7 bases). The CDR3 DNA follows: TGTGCCAGCAGTTTATCAGGGGGGGCTTACACCGGGGAGCTGTTTTTT. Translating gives CASSLSGGAYTGELFF.